A selection of T cell receptor beta chains follows, all from one sample in a study of PD-L1 blockade in urothelial cancer. Profiling relied on immunoSEQ multiplex PCR, and the TCRdb table lists in-frame clones only, not all of them. The data hold 100,000 to 150,000 clones, with around 85% observed a single time. Specimen: PBMCs, collected around atezolizumab (anti-PD-L1) treatment. The receptors derive from a man over 45 with urothelial cancer. The CDR3 runs from the conserved cysteine through the conserved F or W. D genes are given only for firm matches. Not all rows give a size; the values are once, few, many and, for expanded clones, a class.

>12|few|TRBJ2-7|.|TRBV7-3
CASSPGQGVQYF
TGTGCCAGCAGCCCAGGGCAGGGTGTGCAGTACTTC
>13|.|TRBJ1-2|.|TRBV7-9
CASSPSEGLGYTF
TGTGCCAGCAGCCCTTCCGAGGGACTTGGCTACACCTTC
>17|.|TRBJ2-7|TRBD1|TRBV10-3
CAISESTLPDRGYEQYF
TGTGCCATCAGTGAGTCCACCCTGCCGGACAGGGGCTACGAGCAGTACTTC
>14|.|TRBJ2-3|.|TRBV2
CASSEAHSRDTQYF
TGTGCCAGCAGTGAAGCGCACTCGCGCGATACGCAGTATTTT
>16|.|TRBJ1-3|.|TRBV4-2
CASSQDPGGSGNTIYF
TGTGCCAGCAGCCAAGATCCCGGAGGCTCTGGAAACACCATATATTTT
>12|.|TRBJ1-1|.|TRBV29-1
CSVAIPGDEAFF
TGCAGCGTTGCTATCCCGGGAGATGAAGCTTTCTTT
>17|.|TRBJ2-1|TRBD2|TRBV15
CATSRGRSSGVKNEQFF
TGTGCCACCAGCAGAGGGAGGTCTAGCGGGGTAAAGAATGAGCAGTTCTTC
>14|.|TRBJ1-2|.|TRBV12-5
CASGPSGGVYGYTF
TGTGCTAGTGGTCCCTCAGGAGGGGTCTATGGCTACACCTTC
>13|.|TRBJ2-3|.|TRBV5-6
CASSLGQGGFQYF
TGTGCCAGCAGCTTGGGACAGGGAGGTTTTCAGTATTTT
>15|.|TRBJ2-1|TRBD2|TRBV2
CASRYLAGPGNEQFF
TGTGCCAGCAGGTACTTAGCGGGACCGGGCAATGAGCAGTTCTTC
>15|once|TRBJ1-2|.|TRBV27
CASSLNGRTNYGYTF
TGTGCCAGCAGTTTAAATGGCAGAACAAACTATGGCTACACCTTC
>15|.|TRBJ2-5|.|TRBV27
CASSRRGNPFETQYF
TGTGCCAGCAGCCGAAGAGGCAACCCATTCGAGACCCAGTACTTC
>15|.|TRBJ2-1|TRBD2|TRBV30
CAWSGGLAGNNEQFF
TGTGCCTGGAGTGGGGGACTAGCGGGTAACAATGAGCAGTTCTTC
>15|few|TRBJ2-1|TRBD2|TRBV9
CASSPSRTSDNEQFF
TGTGCCAGCAGCCCCTCCCGGACTAGCGACAATGAGCAGTTCTTC
>15|.|TRBJ2-5|.|TRBV4-2
CASSQKLAPGETQYF
TGTGCCAGCAGCCAAAAACTAGCTCCAGGGGAGACCCAGTACTTC
>16|.|TRBJ2-5|.|TRBV11-3
CASSLTGAGNQETQYF
TGTGCCAGCAGCTTGACGGGTGCGGGAAACCAAGAGACCCAGTACTTC
>18|.|TRBJ1-4|TRBD1|TRBV30
CAWSQDRGRRVTNEKLFF
TGTGCCTGGAGTCAGGACAGGGGGCGCCGGGTAACTAATGAAAAACTGTTTTTT
>12|.|TRBJ1-1|.|TRBV6-1
CASSVMNTEAFF
TGTGCCAGCAGTGTAATGAACACTGAAGCTTTCTTT
>16|.|TRBJ2-3|TRBD2|TRBV7-3
CASSLRPGLGPDTQYF
TGTGCCAGCAGCCTACGTCCTGGACTAGGGCCAGATACGCAGTATTTT
>16|.|TRBJ2-3|.|TRBV14
CASSQLSGHSTDTQYF
TGTGCCAGCAGCCAACTGTCGGGACATAGCACAGATACGCAGTATTTT
>16|.|TRBJ1-6|.|TRBV30
CAWSVSLPGFSSPLHF
TGTGCCTGGAGTGTGAGTCTCCCAGGGTTCAGTTCCCCCCTCCACTTT
>17|.|TRBJ1-1|TRBD1|TRBV28
CASSFSGTGRGNTEAFF
TGTGCCAGCAGTTTTTCCGGGACAGGGAGAGGGAACACTGAAGCTTTCTTT
>15|.|TRBJ2-5|TRBD2|TRBV18
CASSGGRASGETQYF
TGTGCCAGCTCAGGCGGGAGGGCCAGTGGAGAGACCCAGTACTTC
>15|.|TRBJ2-1|TRBD2|TRBV2
CASRGLAGGPEEQFF
TGTGCCAGCAGGGGACTAGCGGGAGGGCCAGAGGAGCAGTTCTTC
>17|.|TRBJ2-1|TRBD1|TRBV5-4
CASSPEVVTGAYNEQFF
TGTGCCAGCAGCCCCGAGGTGGTGACAGGGGCATACAATGAGCAGTTCTTC
>15|.|TRBJ1-4|TRBD1|TRBV5-4
CASSTGTAYNEKLFF
TGTGCCAGCAGCACCGGGACAGCCTATAATGAAAAACTGTTTTTT
>17|.|TRBJ2-5|TRBD1|TRBV7-3
CASSLWPGTGRQETQYF
TGTGCCAGCAGCTTATGGCCCGGGACAGGGAGGCAAGAGACCCAGTACTTC
>12|.|TRBJ2-7|.|TRBV28
CASRKALYEQYF
TGTGCCAGCAGAAAAGCGTTGTACGAGCAGTACTTC
>14|few|TRBJ2-7|TRBD2|TRBV5-6
CASSFTGGNYEQYF
TGTGCCAGCAGCTTCACGGGAGGTAACTACGAGCAGTACTTC
>14|.|TRBJ1-2|.|TRBV14
CASSRSDRGYGYTF
TGTGCCAGCAGCCGATCGGACAGAGGCTATGGCTACACCTTC
>14|.|TRBJ2-4|.|TRBV7-2
CASSLGVGAGIQYF
TGTGCCAGCAGCTTAGGAGTGGGTGCGGGCATTCAGTACTTC
>14|.|TRBJ1-2|.|TRBV28
CASSSSGVEYGYTF
TGTGCCAGCAGTTCCTCAGGGGTGGAGTATGGCTACACCTTC
>15|few|TRBJ2-7|TRBD2|TRBV19
CASSPSSAPGGEQYF
TGTGCCAGTAGCCCCTCTAGCGCCCCGGGAGGGGAGCAGTACTTC
>16|.|TRBJ2-5|.|TRBV27
CASSLRGLNIEETQYF
TGTGCCAGCAGTTTACGGGGATTAAATATAGAAGAGACCCAGTACTTC
>18|.|TRBJ2-7|TRBD2|TRBV10-2
CASSESLPGWLAGREQYF
TGCGCCAGCAGTGAGTCTCTTCCGGGCTGGCTAGCGGGACGCGAGCAGTACTTC
>15|.|TRBJ1-4|TRBD1|TRBV18
CASSPPTGQGGKLFF
TGTGCCAGCTCACCGCCCACAGGACAGGGCGGTAAACTGTTTTTT
>17|.|TRBJ2-7|TRBD2|TRBV28
CASSGARSGLVTLEQYF
TGTGCCAGCAGTGGTGCCCGATCGGGACTAGTAACCCTCGAGCAGTACTTC